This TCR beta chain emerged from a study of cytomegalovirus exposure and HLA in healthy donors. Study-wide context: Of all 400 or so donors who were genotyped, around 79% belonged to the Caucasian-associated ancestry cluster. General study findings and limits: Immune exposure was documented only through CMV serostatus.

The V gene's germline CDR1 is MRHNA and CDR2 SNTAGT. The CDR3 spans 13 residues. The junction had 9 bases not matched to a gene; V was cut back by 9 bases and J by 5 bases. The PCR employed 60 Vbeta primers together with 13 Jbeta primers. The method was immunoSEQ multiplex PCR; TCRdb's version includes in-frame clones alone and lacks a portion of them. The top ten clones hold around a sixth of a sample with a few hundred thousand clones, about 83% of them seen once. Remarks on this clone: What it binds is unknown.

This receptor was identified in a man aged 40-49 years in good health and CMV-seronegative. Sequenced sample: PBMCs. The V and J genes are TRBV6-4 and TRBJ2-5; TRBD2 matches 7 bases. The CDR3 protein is CASSTRRGETQYF. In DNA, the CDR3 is TGTGCCAGTTCAACTAGGCGGGGGGAGACCCAGTACTTC.